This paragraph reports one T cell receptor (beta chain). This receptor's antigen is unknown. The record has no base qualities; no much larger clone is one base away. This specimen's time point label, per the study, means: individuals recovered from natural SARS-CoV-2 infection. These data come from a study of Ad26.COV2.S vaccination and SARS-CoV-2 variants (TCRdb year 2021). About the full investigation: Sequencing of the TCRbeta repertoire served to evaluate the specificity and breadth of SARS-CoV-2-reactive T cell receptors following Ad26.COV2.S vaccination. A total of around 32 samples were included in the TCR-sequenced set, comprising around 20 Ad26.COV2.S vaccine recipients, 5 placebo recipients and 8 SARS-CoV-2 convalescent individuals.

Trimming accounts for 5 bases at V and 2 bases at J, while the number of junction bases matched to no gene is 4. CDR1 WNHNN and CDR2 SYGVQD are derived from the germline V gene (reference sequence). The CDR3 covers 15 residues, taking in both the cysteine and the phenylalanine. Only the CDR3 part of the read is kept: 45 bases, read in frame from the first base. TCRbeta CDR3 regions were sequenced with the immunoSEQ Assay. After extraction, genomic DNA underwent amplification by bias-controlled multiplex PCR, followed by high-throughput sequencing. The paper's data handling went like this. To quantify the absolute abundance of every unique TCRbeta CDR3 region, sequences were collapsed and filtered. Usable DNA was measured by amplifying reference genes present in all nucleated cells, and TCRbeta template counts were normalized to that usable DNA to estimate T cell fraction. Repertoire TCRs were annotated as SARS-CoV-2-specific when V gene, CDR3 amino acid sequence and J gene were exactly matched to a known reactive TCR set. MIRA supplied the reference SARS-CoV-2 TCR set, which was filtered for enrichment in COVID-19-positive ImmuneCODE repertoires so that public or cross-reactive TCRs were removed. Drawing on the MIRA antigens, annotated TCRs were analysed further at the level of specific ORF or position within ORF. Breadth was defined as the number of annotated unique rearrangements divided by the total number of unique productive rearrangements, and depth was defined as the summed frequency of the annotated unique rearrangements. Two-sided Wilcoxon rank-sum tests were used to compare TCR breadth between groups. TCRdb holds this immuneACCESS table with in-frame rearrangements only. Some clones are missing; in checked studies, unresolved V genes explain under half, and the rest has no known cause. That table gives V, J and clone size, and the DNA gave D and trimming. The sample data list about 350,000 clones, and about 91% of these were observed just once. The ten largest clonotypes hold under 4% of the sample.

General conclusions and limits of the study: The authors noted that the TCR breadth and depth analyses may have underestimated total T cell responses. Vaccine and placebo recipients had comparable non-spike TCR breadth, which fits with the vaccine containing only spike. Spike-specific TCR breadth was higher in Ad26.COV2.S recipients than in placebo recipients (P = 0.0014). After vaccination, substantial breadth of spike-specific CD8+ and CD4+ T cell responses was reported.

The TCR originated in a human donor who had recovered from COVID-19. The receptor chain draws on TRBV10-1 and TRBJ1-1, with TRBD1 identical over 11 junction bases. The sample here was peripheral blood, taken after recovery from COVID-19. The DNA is TGCGCCAGCAGTCGGGACAGGGGGACCAACACTGAAGCTTTCTTT. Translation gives CASSRDRGTNTEAFF.